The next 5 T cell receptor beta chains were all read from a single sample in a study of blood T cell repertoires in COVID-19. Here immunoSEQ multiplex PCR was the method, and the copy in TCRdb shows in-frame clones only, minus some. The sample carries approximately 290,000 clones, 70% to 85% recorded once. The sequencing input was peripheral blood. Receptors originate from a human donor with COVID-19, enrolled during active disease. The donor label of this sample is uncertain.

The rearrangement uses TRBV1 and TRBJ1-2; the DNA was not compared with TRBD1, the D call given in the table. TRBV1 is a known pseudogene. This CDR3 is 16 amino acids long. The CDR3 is CTSSQDLNSPSYGYTF. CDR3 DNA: TGCACCAGCAGCCAAGATCTGAACAGCCCTTCCTATGGCTACACCTTC.

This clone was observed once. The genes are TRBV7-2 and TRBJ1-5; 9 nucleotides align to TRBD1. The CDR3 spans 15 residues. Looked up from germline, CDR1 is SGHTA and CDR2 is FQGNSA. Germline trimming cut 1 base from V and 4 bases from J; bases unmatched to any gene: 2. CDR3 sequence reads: CASSLVGTGNQPQHF. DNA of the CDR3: TGTGCCAGCAGCTTAGTGGGGACAGGGAATCAGCCCCAGCATTTT.

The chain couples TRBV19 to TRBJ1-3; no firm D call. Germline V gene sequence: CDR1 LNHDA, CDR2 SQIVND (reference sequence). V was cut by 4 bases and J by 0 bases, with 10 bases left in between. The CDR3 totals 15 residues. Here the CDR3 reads CASSTTVFSGNTIYF. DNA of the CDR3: TGTGCCAGTAGTACCACAGTTTTCTCTGGAAACACCATATATTTT. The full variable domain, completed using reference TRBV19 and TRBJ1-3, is DGGITQSPKYLFRKEGQNVTLSCEQNLNHDAMYWYRQDPGQGLRLIYYSQIVNDFQKGDIAEGYSVSREKKESFPLTVTSAQKNPTAFYLCASSTTVFSGNTIYFGEGSWLTVV.

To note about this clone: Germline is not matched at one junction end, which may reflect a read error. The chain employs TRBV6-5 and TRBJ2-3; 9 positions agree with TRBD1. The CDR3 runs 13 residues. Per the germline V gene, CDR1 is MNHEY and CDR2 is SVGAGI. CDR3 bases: TGTGCCAGCAGTCCCAGGGACAGGGACCCTAGGGTTTTT. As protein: CASSPRDRDPRVF.

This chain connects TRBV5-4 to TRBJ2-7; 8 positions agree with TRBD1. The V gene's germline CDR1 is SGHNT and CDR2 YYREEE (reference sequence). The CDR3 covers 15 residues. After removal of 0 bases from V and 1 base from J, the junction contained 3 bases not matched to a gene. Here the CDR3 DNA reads TGTGCCAGCAGCTTGGGACAGGGGTTATCCTACGAGCAGTACTTC. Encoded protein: CASSLGQGLSYEQYF. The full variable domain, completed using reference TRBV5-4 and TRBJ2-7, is ETGVTQSPTHLIKTRGQQVTLRCSSQSGHNTVSWYQQALGQGPQFIFQYYREEENGRGNFPPRFSGLQFPNYSSELNVNALELDDSALYLCASSLGQGLSYEQYFGPGTRLTVT.